This T cell receptor (beta chain) is from a study of T cell responses to AZD1222 COVID-19 vaccine. TCRdb keeps only in-frame clones here, not all; method: immunoSEQ multiplex PCR. The sample has about 150,000 clones; approximately 89% are singletons. Trimming removed 0 bases at V and 4 bases at J, with 9 bases between. Germline CDR1 reads LGHNA; CDR2 reads YSLEER. The CDR3 consists of 14 residues. Here the sequenced sample was peripheral blood, taken on day 0 of AZD1222 vaccination. V usage is TRBV4-3 and J usage is TRBJ1-2, with D possibly matching TRBD1 (5 bases). The sequence derives from an adult in good health. The CDR3 spells CASSQDRASYGYTF. In DNA, the CDR3 is TGCGCCAGCAGCCAAGACAGGGCGTCCTATGGCTACACCTTC.